The sequence of this TCR beta chain was determined in a study of blood T cell repertoires in COVID-19. For the study at large: Sources were T cells, B-cell-depleted T cells, or PBMCs; the material itself was cDNA or gDNA.

Authors' analysis steps: From reference gene primer amplification, estimates of nucleated cell counts were derived. Sequencing was performed with immunoSEQ multiplex PCR; in TCRdb, only in-frame clones are kept and a portion is missing. V and J calls and clone size are given by that table; D and trimming were obtained from the DNA. The table records 200,000 to 250,000 clones, approximately 84% of them present only once. The CDR3 runs to 14 residues. Germline-derived CDR1 and CDR2 are LGHNA and YSLEER. The V gene lost 4 bases and the J gene lost 7 bases, with 17 bases spanning the gap. The sequenced sample was PBMCs or T cells enriched from blood (not recorded which). J is TRBJ2-7 and V is TRBV4-3; TRBD2 is a possible D gene (6 bases). The clonotype originates from a man between 60 and 70 years old who had recovered from COVID-19. CDR3 DNA: TGCGCCAGCAGCCGCTCCGCGGAGGGAGGTGAGCAGTACTTC. Residues: CASSRSAEGGEQYF.